These 12 T cell receptor beta chains came from one sample sequenced in a study of shared clonotypes between healthy human individuals. TCRdb's copy holds only in-frame clones and misses some; the assay was immunoSEQ multiplex PCR. The sample has under 600,000 clones, around 97% seen once. The sample taken for sequencing was naive CD4+ T cells sorted from blood. Regarding subset: CD45RA+ positively selected. Receptors originate from a woman aged 25 to 39 in good health.

The V gene is TRBV6-5, the J gene TRBJ1-2; 11 nucleotides align to TRBD1. Germline lookup yields CDR1 MNHEY and CDR2 SVGAGI. The CDR3 consists of 15 residues. J gave up 3 bases and V 5 bases, and 5 bases lay outside the gene matches. This CDR3 is CASSPDRGRDYGYTF. DNA of the CDR3: TGTGCCAGCAGTCCGGACAGGGGGCGCGACTATGGCTACACCTTC.

The chain recombines TRBV5-1 with TRBJ2-7; D is uncertain. This CDR3 is 15 amino acids long. Trimming took off 4 bases at V and 2 bases at J, with 16 bases between the two ends. The germline gives CDR1 SGHRS, CDR2 YFSETQ. As DNA, the CDR3 is TGCGCCAGCAGCATGACCCTCCACCAGGCCTACGAGCAGTACTTC. It specifies CASSMTLHQAYEQYF.

V and J are TRBV18 and TRBJ2-2; D remains unclear. Per germline, CDR1 KGHSH and CDR2 LQKENI. Trimming stripped 6 bases from V and 8 bases from J, with 7 bases between. This CDR3 spans 11 amino acids. The CDR3 coding sequence is TGTGCCAGCTCCCCTGAGGGGGAGCTGTTTTTT. Translation gives CASSPEGELFF.

CDR3 in DNA: TGCGCCAGCCTCGGCGGGACAGGGTTGTACGAGCAGTACTTC. It encodes CASLGGTGLYEQYF. The chain links TRBV5-1 to TRBJ2-7; 9 bases are shared with TRBD1. V dropped 7 bases and J dropped 4; count of bases not matched to a gene: 9. The CDR3 is made up of 14 amino acids. Germline values: CDR1 SGHRS, CDR2 YFSETQ.

The V and J genes are TRBV6-5 and TRBJ1-2; the D gene is possibly TRBD1 (5 bases). With 5 bases removed from V and 2 bases from J, the gap between germline ends came to 12 bases. This CDR3 has 14 amino acids. CDR1 is MNHEY, CDR2 SVGAGI, per germline. The CDR3 DNA reads as TGTGCCAGCAGTGAACAGGAGAAGAACTATGGCTACACCTTC. As protein: CASSEQEKNYGYTF.

This clone was picked up one time. The sample holds other DNA sequences that translate to the same CDR3. DNA for the CDR3: TGTGCCAGCAGTCTCGACAGCTATGGCTACACCTTC. Amino acid sequence: CASSLDSYGYTF. The chain carries TRBV28 and TRBJ1-2, with D possibly TRBD1 on 5 matching bases. CDR1 MDHEN and CDR2 SYDVKM come from the germline V gene. V shed 5 bases and J shed 4 bases, with 8 bases lying between them. The CDR3 loop spans 12 amino acids.

V is TRBV23-1 and J is TRBJ2-7, with 9 positions matching TRBD1. TRBV23-1 is annotated as an ORF whose role is uncertain. The V gene end was trimmed by 4 bases and the J gene end by 0 bases; junction bases not matched to a gene: 22. The CDR3 totals 21 residues. This CDR3 is CASSLTAGDLQGAIISYEQYF. DNA of the CDR3: TGCGCCAGCAGTCTTACTGCGGGGGACCTACAGGGGGCGATAATCTCCTACGAGCAGTACTTC.

The chain joins TRBV27 to TRBJ1-5; D not resolved. This CDR3 region has 13 residues. The V gene's germline CDR1 is MNHEY and CDR2 SMNVEV (reference sequence). Trimming took 5 bases from V and 5 from J, leaving 10 bases between them. DNA of the CDR3: TGTGCCAGCAGTCGGACGGACGATCAGCCCCAGCATTTT. Translated: CASSRTDDQPQHF.

The chain combines TRBV14 with TRBJ2-5, with D maybe TRBD1 (6 bases). The J call may be in error: the DNA end matches TRBJ2-7 better. Germline V gene sequence: CDR1 SGHDN, CDR2 FVKESK. This CDR3 contains 17 residues. Here the CDR3 DNA reads TGTGCCAGCAGTCCCGTCCGTCAGGGGCCAATATCCTACGAGCAGTACTTC. Amino acid sequence: CASSPVRQGPISYEQYF.

The chain is built from TRBV7-8 and TRBJ2-2; D gene ambiguous. Germline assignment: CDR1 SGHVS and CDR2 FQNEAQ. Trimming removed 5 bases at V and 1 base at J, with 8 bases between. This CDR3 contains 14 residues. The CDR3 DNA follows: TGTGCCAGCAGCCGGATTATGAACACCGGGGAGCTGTTTTTT. Translated, it gives CASSRIMNTGELFF.

The sample holds one count of this clone. V and J are TRBV7-9 and TRBJ2-2; D is undetermined. Per the germline V gene, CDR1 is SEHNR and CDR2 is FQNEAQ (reference sequence). The ends were cut back, 5 bases at V and 6 bases at J, with 13 bases in the middle. CDR3 length: 14 amino acids. CDR3 protein: CASSPPAAAGELFF. The DNA of the CDR3 is TGTGCCAGCAGCCCACCTGCTGCGGCCGGGGAGCTGTTTTTT.

The rearrangement uses TRBV6-5 and TRBJ1-1; 9 positions agree with TRBD1. The CDR3 sequence is 13 residues long. Germline V gene sequence: CDR1 MNHEY, CDR2 SVGAGI. J was trimmed by 6 bases and V by 2 bases; bases with no gene match: 1. The CDR3, as DNA: TGTGCCAGCAGTTACCGGGACAGGGCTGAAGCTTTCTTT. Residues: CASSYRDRAEAFF.